This T cell receptor beta chain comes out of a study of T-cell reconstitution after alpha-beta-depleted transplantation in children. Ten or more counts support this clonotype. For TCRbeta, the library was prepared with unique molecular identifiers. TCRdb reprocessed the PCR reads via MiXCR and lists one record per CDR3 protein. The sample has a few hundred thousand distinct CDR3 sequences, around 9.7% seen once; the top ten hold 5.1%. Germline CDR1 is SGHTA and CDR2 is FQGNSA. This CDR3 contains 15 residues. Trimming took 6 bases from V and 11 from J; bases not matched to a gene: 17. The V and J genes are TRBV7-2 and TRBJ2-3, with 7 positions matching TRBD1. This TCR came from a human donor who donated a stem cell graft to a child with SCID. This specimen was PBMCs from the stem cell graft donor, taken from the stem cell graft. The CDR3 nucleotides read TGTGCCAGCAGTCCCGGACAGGCCCGGCTGGGCCGGCAGTATTTT. It encodes CASSPGQARLGRQYF.